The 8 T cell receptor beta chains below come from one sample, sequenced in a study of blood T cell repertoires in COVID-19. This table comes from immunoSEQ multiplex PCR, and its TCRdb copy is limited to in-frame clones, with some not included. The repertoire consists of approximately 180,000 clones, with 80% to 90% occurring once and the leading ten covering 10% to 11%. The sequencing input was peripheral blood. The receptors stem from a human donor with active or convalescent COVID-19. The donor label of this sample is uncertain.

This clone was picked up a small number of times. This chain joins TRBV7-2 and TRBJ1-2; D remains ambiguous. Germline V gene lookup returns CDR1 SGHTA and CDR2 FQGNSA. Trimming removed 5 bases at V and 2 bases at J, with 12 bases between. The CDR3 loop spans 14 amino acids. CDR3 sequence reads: CASSPGIINYGYTF. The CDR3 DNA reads TGTGCCAGCAGCCCCGGGATTATCAACTATGGCTACACCTTC.

The CDR3 region is CASDRGAGSGNTIYF. Written as DNA, the CDR3 is TGTGCCAGCGACAGGGGCGCCGGCTCTGGAAACACCATATATTTT. The chain recombines TRBV6-5 with TRBJ1-3; TRBD1 matches 8 bases. V was pared by 8 bases and J by 0 bases, with 6 bases of the junction left unmatched. The CDR3 covers 15 residues. Looked up from germline, CDR1 is MNHEY and CDR2 is SVGAGI.

CDR3 protein: CASSRDRGEETQYF. The CDR3 DNA is TGTGCCAGCAGCCGGGACAGGGGGGAAGAGACCCAGTACTTC. The V call is TRBV11-2, the J call TRBJ2-5; 11 positions match TRBD1. This CDR3 has 14 amino acids. V gave up 5 bases and J gave up 3 bases; unmatched junction bases: 2. Germline V gives CDR1 SGHAT, CDR2 FQNNGV.

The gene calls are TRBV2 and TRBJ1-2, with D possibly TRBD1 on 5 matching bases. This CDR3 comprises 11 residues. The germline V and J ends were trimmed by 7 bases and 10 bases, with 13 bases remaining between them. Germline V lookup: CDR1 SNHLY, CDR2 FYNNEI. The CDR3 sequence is CASKTANLYTF. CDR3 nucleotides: TGTGCCAGCAAGACAGCAAACCTCTACACCTTC.

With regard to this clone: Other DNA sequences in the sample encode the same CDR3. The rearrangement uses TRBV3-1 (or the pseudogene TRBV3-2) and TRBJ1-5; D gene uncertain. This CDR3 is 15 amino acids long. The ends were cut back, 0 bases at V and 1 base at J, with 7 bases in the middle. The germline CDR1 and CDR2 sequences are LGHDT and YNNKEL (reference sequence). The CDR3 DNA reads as TGTGCCAGCAGCCAAGATCTACTGAGCAATCAGCCCCAGCATTTT. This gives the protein CASSQDLLSNQPQHF.

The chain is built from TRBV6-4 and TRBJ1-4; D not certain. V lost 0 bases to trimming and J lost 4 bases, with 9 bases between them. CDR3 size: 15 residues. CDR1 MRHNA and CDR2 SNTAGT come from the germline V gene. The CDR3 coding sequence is TGTGCCAGCAGTGACTCGGCGGTGTTTAATGAAAAACTGTTTTTT. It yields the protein CASSDSAVFNEKLFF.

In DNA form, the CDR3 reads TGCAGTGCTAGTCCCGGGACAGGGATCGGGCAGCCCCAGCATTTT. Translation gives CSASPGTGIGQPQHF. This chain links TRBV20-1 with TRBJ1-5; TRBD1 aligns across 9 bases. The germline gives CDR1 DFQATT, CDR2 SNEGSKA (reference sequence). Trimming at V came to 3 bases and at J to 7 bases, leaving 10 bases not matched to a gene. The CDR3 covers 15 residues.

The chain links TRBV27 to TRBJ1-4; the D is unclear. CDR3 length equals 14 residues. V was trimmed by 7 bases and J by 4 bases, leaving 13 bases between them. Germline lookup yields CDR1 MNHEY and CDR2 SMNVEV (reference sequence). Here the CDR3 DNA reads TGTGCCAGCAACCTGGGCCAACATAATGAAAAACTGTTTTTT. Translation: CASNLGQHNEKLFF.